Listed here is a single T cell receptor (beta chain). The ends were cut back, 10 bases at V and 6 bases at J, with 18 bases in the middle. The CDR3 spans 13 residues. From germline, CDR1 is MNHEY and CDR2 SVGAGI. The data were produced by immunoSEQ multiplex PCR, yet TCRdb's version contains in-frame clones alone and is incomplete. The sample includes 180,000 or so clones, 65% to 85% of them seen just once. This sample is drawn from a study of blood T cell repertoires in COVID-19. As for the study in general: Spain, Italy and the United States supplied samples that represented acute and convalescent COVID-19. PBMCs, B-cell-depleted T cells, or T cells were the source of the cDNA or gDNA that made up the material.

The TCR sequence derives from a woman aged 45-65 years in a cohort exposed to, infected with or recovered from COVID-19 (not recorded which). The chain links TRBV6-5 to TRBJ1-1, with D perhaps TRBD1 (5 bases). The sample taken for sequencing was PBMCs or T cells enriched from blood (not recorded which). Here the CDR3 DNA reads TGTGCCATCGAAGGTCAGGGCATCGCTGAAGCTTTCTTT. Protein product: CAIEGQGIAEAFF.